This T cell receptor (beta chain) is drawn from a study of blood T cell repertoires in COVID-19. The sample holds one count of this clone. Using immunoSEQ multiplex PCR, the repertoire was profiled, and TCRdb retains in-frame clones only, with some absent. This repertoire shows roughly 91,000 clones, less than 90% found once; its top ten account for roughly 2.1%. The CDR3 has 12 residues. Looked up from germline, CDR1 is MDHEN and CDR2 is SYDVKM. V lost 6 bases and J lost 7, with 10 bases in between. The sample consisted of peripheral blood. The gene calls are TRBV28 and TRBJ1-5; D remains unclear. This receptor was taken from a man in his 70s with active or convalescent COVID-19. CDR3 loop: CASRRVGQPQHF. In DNA form, the CDR3 reads TGTGCCAGCAGGAGGGTTGGCCAGCCCCAGCATTTT.